This T cell receptor beta chain derives from a study of control samples from healthy donors and cancer patients. Clones were read by immunoSEQ multiplex PCR, and TCRdb kept only the in-frame ones, dropping some. The sample comprises about 25,000 clones, roughly 85% of which are singletons, and roughly 6.3% rests with the top ten. The CDR3 has 13 residues. The germline CDR1 and CDR2 sequences are SGHRS and YFSETQ. V was cut by 5 bases and J by 1 base, with 7 bases left in between. The sample holds one count of this clone. This sequence joins TRBV5-1 and TRBJ1-3; no clear D. The source is a woman aged 55-70 years with head and neck cancer. Sequenced: PBMCs. This chain's CDR3 is CASSSGSGNTIYF. The DNA for the CDR3 is TGCGCCAGCAGTTCGGGATCTGGAAACACCATATATTTT.